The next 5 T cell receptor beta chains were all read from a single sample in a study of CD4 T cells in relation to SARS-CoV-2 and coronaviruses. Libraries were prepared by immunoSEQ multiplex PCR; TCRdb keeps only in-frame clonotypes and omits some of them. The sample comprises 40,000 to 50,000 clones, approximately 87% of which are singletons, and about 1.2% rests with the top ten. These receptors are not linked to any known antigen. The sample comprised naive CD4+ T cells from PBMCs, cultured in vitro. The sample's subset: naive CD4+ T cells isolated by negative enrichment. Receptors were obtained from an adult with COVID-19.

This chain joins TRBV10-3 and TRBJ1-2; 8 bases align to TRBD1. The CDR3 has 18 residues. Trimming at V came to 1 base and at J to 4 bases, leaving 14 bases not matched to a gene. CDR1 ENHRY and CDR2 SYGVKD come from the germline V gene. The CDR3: CAISEWDRNPHYLYGYTF. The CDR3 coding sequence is TGTGCCATCAGTGAGTGGGACAGGAATCCTCATTATCTCTATGGCTACACCTTC.

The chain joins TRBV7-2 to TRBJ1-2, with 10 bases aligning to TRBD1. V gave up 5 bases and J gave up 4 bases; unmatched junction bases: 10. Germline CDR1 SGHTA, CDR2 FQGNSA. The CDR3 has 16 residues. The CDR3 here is CASSTLGQGGGYGYTF. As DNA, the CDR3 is TGTGCCAGCAGCACCCTCGGACAGGGGGGAGGCTATGGCTACACCTTC.

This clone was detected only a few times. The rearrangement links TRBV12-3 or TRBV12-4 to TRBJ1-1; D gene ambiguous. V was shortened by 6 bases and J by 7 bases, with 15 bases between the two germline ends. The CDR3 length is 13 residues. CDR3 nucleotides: TGTGCCAGCAGACGCCGCGGAGGATATGAAGCTTTCTTT. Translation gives CASRRRGGYEAFF.

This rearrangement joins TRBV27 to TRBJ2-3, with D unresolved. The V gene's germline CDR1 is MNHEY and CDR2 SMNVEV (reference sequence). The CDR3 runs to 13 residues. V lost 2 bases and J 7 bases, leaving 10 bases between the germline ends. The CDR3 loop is CASSLDPVHTQYF. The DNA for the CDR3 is TGTGCCAGCAGTTTAGACCCCGTCCATACGCAGTATTTT.

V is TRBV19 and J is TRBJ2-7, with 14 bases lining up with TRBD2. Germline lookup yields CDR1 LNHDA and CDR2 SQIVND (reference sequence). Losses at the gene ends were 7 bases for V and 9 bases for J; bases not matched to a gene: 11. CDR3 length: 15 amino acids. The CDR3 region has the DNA TGTGCCAGTACCATCTCCGGGACTAGCGGGAGTCGGCAGTACTTC. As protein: CASTISGTSGSRQYF. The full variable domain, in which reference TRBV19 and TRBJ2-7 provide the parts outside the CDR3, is DGGITQSPKYLFRKEGQNVTLSCEQNLNHDAMYWYRQDPGQGLRLIYYSQIVNDFQKGDIAEGYSVSREKKESFPLTVTSAQKNPTAFYLCASTISGTSGSRQYFGPGTRLTVT.